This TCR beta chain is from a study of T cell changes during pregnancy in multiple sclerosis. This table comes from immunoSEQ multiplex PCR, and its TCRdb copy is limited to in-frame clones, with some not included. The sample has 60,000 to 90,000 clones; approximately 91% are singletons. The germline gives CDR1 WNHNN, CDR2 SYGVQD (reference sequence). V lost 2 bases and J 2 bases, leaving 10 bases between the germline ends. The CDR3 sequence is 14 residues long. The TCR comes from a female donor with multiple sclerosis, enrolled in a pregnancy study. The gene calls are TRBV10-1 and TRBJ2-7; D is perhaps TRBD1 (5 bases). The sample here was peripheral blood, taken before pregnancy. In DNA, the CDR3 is TGCGCCAGCAGTGAGGCAGGGAAAACCTACGAGCAGTACTTC. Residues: CASSEAGKTYEQYF.